This entry lists 20 T cell receptor beta chains sequenced from one sample in a study of shared clonotypes between healthy human individuals (TCRdb year 2020). CD8 naive samples were CD45RO-negative cells positively selected for CCR7, giving a CD45RA+CCR7+ population that excluded TemRA cells. Receptor libraries were prepared by the immunoSEQ multiplex PCR assay. The clones in this table, taken by TCRdb from immuneACCESS, are in-frame only. Not every clone is retained; where verified, under half of the shortfall comes from an unresolved V gene, and the cause of the rest is unknown. In this sample the table shows about 800,000 clones, 90% to 97% of which occur a single time. The ten largest clones add up to about 0.22% of the sample. The specimen was naive CD8+ T cells sorted from blood. Sample cell subset or site, as interpreted from the label and publication: CD45RA+CCR7+. The source of these receptors is a man younger than 45 in good health.

The CDR3 DNA sequence: TGTGCCAGCAGGGGGCCAGATCTTAATGAAAAACTGTTTTTT. Translated, it gives CASRGPDLNEKLFF. The chain couples TRBV6-5 to TRBJ1-4; the D gene is possibly TRBD1 (5 bases). The V end lost 6 bases, the J end lost 4 bases, and 12 bases lay between the germline ends. The length of the CDR3 is 14 residues. Per germline, CDR1 MNHEY and CDR2 SVGAGI.

J is TRBJ2-2 and V is TRBV28, with TRBD2 as a possible D gene (6 bases). Germline assignment: CDR1 MDHEN and CDR2 SYDVKM. This CDR3 has 16 amino acids. V was clipped by 5 bases and J by 3 bases, with 16 bases between them. CDR3 bases: TGTGCCAGCAGTCGTGTCCCGGGAGCCGACACCGGGGAGCTGTTTTTT. Its protein is CASSRVPGADTGELFF.

The rearrangement joins TRBV5-8 to TRBJ1-3; D is unresolved. From germline, CDR1 is SGHTS and CDR2 YDEGEE. Deletions cut 4 bases from V and 3 bases from J, with 8 bases between. This CDR3 is built from 13 residues. CDR3 amino acids: CASSHHFGNTIYF. For the CDR3, the DNA is TGTGCCAGCAGCCACCACTTTGGAAACACCATATATTTT.

The CDR3 DNA reads TGTGCCAGCAGCGTCGATGGATTTGAAGCTTTCTTT. The encoded protein is CASSVDGFEAFF. V usage is TRBV9 and J usage is TRBJ1-1; no reliable D call. Germline V gene sequence: CDR1 SGDLS, CDR2 YYNGEE. V lost 2 bases and J 7 bases, leaving 9 bases between the germline ends. The CDR3 is made up of 12 amino acids.

In DNA form, the CDR3 reads TGTGCCAGCAGCTTACCTTGGGACTACGAGCAGTACTTC. This codes for CASSLPWDYEQYF. V and J are TRBV7-9 and TRBJ2-7; D is uncertain. The ends were cut back, 2 bases at V and 3 bases at J, with 8 bases in the middle. The CDR3 runs 13 residues. Germline V gene sequence: CDR1 SEHNR, CDR2 FQNEAQ (reference sequence).

The chain couples TRBV28 to TRBJ1-2; the D gene is possibly TRBD1 (6 bases). CDR3 size: 17 residues. V lost 3 bases, J lost 3 bases, and 20 bases lay in between. Germline CDR1 and CDR2: MDHEN and SYDVKM. CDR3 DNA sequence: TGTGCCAGCAGTTTGACTAAACAGGGAGGGGGTTACTATGGCTACACCTTC. Translation gives CASSLTKQGGGYYGYTF.

The J gene is TRBJ1-5, the V gene TRBV6-1; 8 bases align to TRBD1. The CDR3 loop spans 15 amino acids. The V and J ends lost 6 bases and 2 bases, in that order; junction bases with no gene match: 6. Germline CDR1 is MNHNS and CDR2 is SASEGT. The CDR3 nucleotides are TGTGCCAGCAGGCCGACAGGGGTGGGCAATCAGCCCCAGCATTTT. It encodes CASRPTGVGNQPQHF.

This chain connects TRBV4-1 to TRBJ2-3; D is ambiguous. The ends were cut back, 6 bases at V and 6 bases at J, with 10 bases in the middle. Germline V CDR1 and CDR2: MGHRA, YSYEKL. The CDR3 covers 12 residues. The CDR3 bases are TGCGCCAGCAGTATATCCCCCGATACGCAGTATTTT. This codes for CASSISPDTQYF.

V is TRBV11-2 and J is TRBJ1-1, with a possible D match to TRBD1 (5 bases). Germline V gene sequence: CDR1 SGHAT, CDR2 FQNNGV. This CDR3 spans 14 amino acids. With 4 bases removed from V and 7 bases from J, the gap between germline ends came to 16 bases. The CDR3 reads CASSSTPGMGEAFF. In DNA, the CDR3 is TGTGCCAGCAGCTCGACCCCAGGGATGGGTGAAGCTTTCTTT.

This chain connects TRBV5-1 to TRBJ2-1; the D gene is possibly TRBD1 (5 bases). The CDR3 spans 12 residues. Trimming removed 0 bases from V and 9 bases from J, with 7 bases in between. Germline assignment: CDR1 SGHRS and CDR2 YFSETQ. The CDR3 sequence is CASSLVQGEQFF. Written as DNA, the CDR3 is TGCGCCAGCAGCTTGGTGCAGGGTGAGCAGTTCTTC.

In nucleotides, the CDR3 is TGTGCCAGCAGCGTCACAGGGGCCTACGAGCAGTACTTC. Protein sequence: CASSVTGAYEQYF. V is TRBV7-2 and J is TRBJ2-7, with 7 bases fitting TRBD1. Trimming at V came to 5 bases and at J to 2 bases, leaving 3 bases not matched to a gene. The CDR3 contains 13 residues. Germline V lookup: CDR1 SGHTA, CDR2 FQGNSA.

The V call is TRBV4-3, the J call TRBJ1-4; D is unresolved. The length of the CDR3 is 18 residues. Between the trimmed V and J ends, which lost 0 bases and 2 bases, there was a span of 16 bases. Germline CDR1 and CDR2: LGHNA and YSLEER. The DNA of the CDR3 is TGCGCCAGCAGCCAAGATTCGGAGTTAATAATGACTAATGAAAAACTGTTTTTT. It yields the protein CASSQDSELIMTNEKLFF.

On this clone itself: Other nucleotide sequences from this sample produce the same CDR3. V is TRBV2 and J is TRBJ2-1; 7 positions agree with TRBD2. Germline-derived CDR1 and CDR2 are SNHLY and FYNNEI. CDR3 size: 11 residues. The V segment lost 6 bases and the J segment 7 bases; nucleotides outside the gene matches: 0. This CDR3 reads CASSGRNEQFF. CDR3 bases: TGTGCCAGCAGCGGGAGGAATGAGCAGTTCTTC.

The V gene is TRBV29-1, the J gene TRBJ2-7; D gene ambiguous. Between the trimmed V and J ends, which lost 3 bases and 5 bases, there was a span of 14 bases. This CDR3 is built from 13 residues. In germline, CDR1 is SQVTM, CDR2 ANQGSEA. The CDR3 sequence is CSVDSPDKNEQYF. The CDR3 DNA sequence: TGCAGCGTTGATTCTCCCGACAAGAACGAGCAGTACTTC.

This chain uses TRBV5-6 with TRBJ2-7, with 7 bases identical to TRBD2. V shed 4 bases, J shed 2 bases, and the junction held 12 bases outside the gene matches. CDR1 is SGHDT, CDR2 YYEEEE, per germline. The CDR3 runs 16 residues. The CDR3 DNA is TGTGCCAGCAGCACGCCGGGACTATTATCCCCCTACGAGCAGTACTTC. It is translated as CASSTPGLLSPYEQYF.

V and J are TRBV28 and TRBJ2-7; the match to TRBD2 covers 7 bases. Germline trimming cut 3 bases from V and 9 bases from J; bases unmatched to any gene: 11. Germline assignment: CDR1 MDHEN and CDR2 SYDVKM. CDR3 length: 14 amino acids. The CDR3 is CASSFSSRREGQYF. In nucleotides, the CDR3 is TGTGCCAGCAGTTTCTCATCCCGGAGGGAGGGGCAGTACTTC.

Written as DNA, the CDR3 is TGTGCCAGCAGCCAAGATCCCGGCGGCTACGAGCAGTACTTC. Protein sequence: CASSQDPGGYEQYF. The J gene is TRBJ2-7, the V gene TRBV4-2; D is undetermined. The V gene lost 0 bases and the J gene lost 3 bases, with 9 bases spanning the gap. The germline CDR1 and CDR2 sequences are LGHNA and YNFKEQ. The CDR3 extends over 14 amino acids.

The chain recombines TRBV7-6 with TRBJ2-7; D call uncertain. Germline V gene lookup returns CDR1 SGHVS and CDR2 FNYEAQ. V lost 4 bases and J lost 4, with 17 bases in between. The CDR3 is made up of 15 amino acids. Here the CDR3 reads CASSSKLEKGYEQYF. CDR3 DNA: TGTGCCAGCAGCTCGAAGCTAGAGAAAGGGTACGAGCAGTACTTC.

The chain joins TRBV4-1 to TRBJ2-3; the D is unclear. CDR3 size: 17 residues. Germline loops: CDR1 MGHRA, CDR2 YSYEKL. V dropped 3 bases and J dropped 2 bases, with 18 bases sitting between them. This CDR3 reads CASSQSPGFVTTDTQYF. For the CDR3, the DNA is TGCGCCAGCAGCCAGTCCCCCGGGTTCGTTACCACAGATACGCAGTATTTT.

The chain has TRBV9 and TRBJ2-1; D is perhaps TRBD1 (5 bases). CDR3 length: 15 amino acids. The germline V gene has CDR1 SGDLS and CDR2 YYNGEE. Trimming took off 3 bases at V and 0 bases at J, with 10 bases between the two ends. CDR3 nucleotides: TGTGCCAGCAGCGGACAGAAAAGCTCCTACAATGAGCAGTTCTTC. Translation: CASSGQKSSYNEQFF.